The 14 T cell receptor delta chains below all came from one sample that was sequenced in a study of Vδ1+ human thymocytes. Notes on the study in general: Highly polyclonal TRG and TRD repertoires with Gaussian CDR3 length distributions appeared in thymus.

Extracted RNA was reverse transcribed into cDNA. The CDR3 regions were amplified by multiplex PCR from V-gene primers to a constant-region primer. TCRdb re-called clones from the multiplex PCR reads via CATT. The sample carries some 54,000 delta-chain clones, about a sixth recorded once. The antigens these receptors bind are not known. Sequencing was performed on Vdelta1+ gamma-delta thymocytes from the thymus. Stated subset: FACS-sorted CD3+ TCRalphabeta- TCRVdelta1+ TCRVdelta2- thymocytes. The receptors shown here come from a boy under two years old who had congenital heart surgery.

The chain couples TRDV1 to TRDJ1; D could derive from TRDD2 or TRDD3 (9 bases each). This CDR3 region has 23 residues. Trimming left V 5 bases short and J 0 bases short, with 37 bases between. The germline CDR1 and CDR2 sequences are TSWWSYY and QGS. The CDR3 loop reads CALGPSYGSSDWGTLPYTDKLIF. As DNA, the CDR3 is TGTGCTCTTGGGCCTTCCTACGGATCCTCGGACTGGGGGACCCTACCTTACACCGATAAACTCATCTTT.

This clone has only a few counts. The chain has TRDV1 and TRDJ1; D gene uncertain. This CDR3 has 17 residues. The germline V and J ends were trimmed by 1 base and 0 bases, with 15 bases remaining between them. Germline V CDR1 and CDR2: TSWWSYY, QGS. Here the CDR3 DNA reads TGTGCTCTTGGGGAACCTCCGCCTCAAAAGTACACCGATAAACTCATCTTT. Translating it yields CALGEPPPQKYTDKLIF.

This clone was recorded a few times. V usage is TRDV1 and J usage is TRDJ1; D is unclear. Germline CDR1 TSWWSYY, CDR2 QGS. The CDR3 has 12 amino acids. The V gene lost 7 bases and the J gene lost 4 bases, with 10 bases spanning the gap. CDR3 nucleotides: TGTGCTCTTGCGACCGGTTACGATAAACTCATCTTT. Protein: CALATGYDKLIF.

This chain connects TRDV1 to TRDJ1, with 9 bases aligning to TRDD3. This CDR3 region has 20 residues. The germline gives CDR1 TSWWSYY, CDR2 QGS. Germline trimming cut 0 bases from V and 0 bases from J; bases unmatched to any gene: 14. In DNA, the CDR3 is TGTGCTCTTGGGGAACTATTCCACGTACTGGGGGACTCGTACACCGATAAACTCATCTTT. It encodes CALGELFHVLGDSYTDKLIF.

This clone was seen only a few times. This rearrangement joins TRDV1 to TRDJ1, with 8 bases lining up with TRDD3. Per germline, CDR1 TSWWSYY and CDR2 QGS. The CDR3 is made up of 20 amino acids. J was trimmed by 0 bases and V by 1 base; bases with no gene match: 16. The CDR3 bases are TGTGCTCTTGGGGAACAAATTCCATCGTACTGGGGGGCGTACACCGATAAACTCATCTTT. As protein: CALGEQIPSYWGAYTDKLIF.

Turning to this clone: One end of the junction fails to match germline, which may point to a read error. The same CDR3 is also encoded by other DNA sequences in this sample. The chain joins TRAV29/DV5 to TRDJ1; TRDD3 aligns across 12 bases. Germline V gene data show CDR1 as NSMFDY and CDR2 as ISSIKDK. The CDR3 length is 17 residues. The CDR3 DNA is TGTGCCGCAAGCGCAGAACTGGGGGATACTAACACCGATAAACTCATCTTT. This sequence encodes CAASAELGDTNTDKLIF.

The sample holds a few counts of this clone. This sequence joins TRDV1 and TRDJ1; TRDD3 matches at 9 bases. Germline CDR1 is TSWWSYY and CDR2 is QGS. This CDR3 is 17 amino acids long. V dropped 3 bases and J dropped 0; count of bases not matched to a gene: 8. As DNA, the CDR3 is TGTGCTCTTGGGGAGGAGACTGGGGGACCGTACACCGATAAACTCATCTTT. This codes for CALGEETGGPYTDKLIF.

Only a few counts were recorded for this clone. V usage is TRDV1 and J usage is TRDJ1; 8 positions agree with TRDD3. The V and J ends lost 4 bases and 3 bases, in that order; junction bases with no gene match: 4. This CDR3 region has 14 residues. Germline V gene sequence: CDR1 TSWWSYY, CDR2 QGS. DNA of the CDR3: TGTGCTCTTGGGGGCCTGGGGGACCCCGATAAACTCATCTTT. Translated: CALGGLGDPDKLIF.

V usage is TRDV1 and J usage is TRDJ1, with 7 bases matching TRDD2. The CDR3 runs to 20 residues. Germline CDR1 TSWWSYY, CDR2 QGS. The trim removed 3 bases at V and 1 base at J, leaving 20 bases unmatched. The CDR3 DNA sequence: TGTGCTCTTGGGGACCGGTGCCTTCCTCCCAGTACTGCTTCCACCGATAAACTCATCTTT. This encodes CALGDRCLPPSTASTDKLIF.

This chain uses TRDV1 with TRDJ1; 8 nucleotides match TRDD3. CDR3 size: 22 residues. Germline V gives CDR1 TSWWSYY, CDR2 QGS. The ends lost 0 bases at V and 1 base at J; junction bases unmatched: 22. In DNA form, the CDR3 reads TGTGCTCTTGGGGAACTTCCACGTCGATCCGTACTGGGGGGCTCTCGCACCGATAAACTCATCTTT. Protein sequence: CALGELPRRSVLGGSRTDKLIF.

This clone was seen only a few times. The J gene is TRDJ1, the V gene TRDV1; 10 nucleotides agree with TRDD3. CDR3 size: 21 residues. V lost 3 bases and J lost 3; bases outside the gene matches: 22. CDR1 TSWWSYY and CDR2 QGS come from the germline V gene. DNA of the CDR3: TGTGCTCTTGGGGACAGAGTAAGTCCTACGGATATCTGGGGGATAGCCGATAAACTCATCTTT. As protein: CALGDRVSPTDIWGIADKLIF.

This clone qualifies as medium-sized. The V call is TRDV2, the J call TRDJ1; 8 bases fit TRDD3. The germline gives CDR1 GEAIGNYY, CDR2 EKD. Trimming removed 3 bases from V and 6 bases from J; junction bases left unmatched: 8. The CDR3 has 14 residues. The CDR3 region is CACDGLGIPYKLIF. CDR3 DNA sequence: TGTGCCTGTGACGGGCTGGGGATACCGTATAAACTCATCTTT.

The J gene is TRDJ1, the V gene TRDV1; 10 bases match TRDD3. V lost 0 bases to trimming and J lost 1 base; unmatched junction nucleotides: 23. This CDR3 spans 23 amino acids. CDR1 is TSWWSYY, CDR2 QGS, per germline. The CDR3 loop is CALGELPELPTGVLGDGTDKLIF. CDR3 coding DNA: TGTGCTCTTGGGGAACTTCCCGAACTTCCTACTGGCGTACTGGGGGATGGCACCGATAAACTCATCTTT.

The rearrangement links TRDV1 to TRDJ1; TRDD3 matches 11 bases. The CDR3 length is 17 residues. Germline V gene lookup returns CDR1 TSWWSYY and CDR2 QGS. V gave up 3 bases and J gave up 11 bases; unmatched junction bases: 17. CDR3 sequence (DNA): TGTGCTCTTGGGGATCGACCCCCACTACTGGGGGATAATCGGCTCATCTTT. It encodes CALGDRPPLLGDNRLIF.